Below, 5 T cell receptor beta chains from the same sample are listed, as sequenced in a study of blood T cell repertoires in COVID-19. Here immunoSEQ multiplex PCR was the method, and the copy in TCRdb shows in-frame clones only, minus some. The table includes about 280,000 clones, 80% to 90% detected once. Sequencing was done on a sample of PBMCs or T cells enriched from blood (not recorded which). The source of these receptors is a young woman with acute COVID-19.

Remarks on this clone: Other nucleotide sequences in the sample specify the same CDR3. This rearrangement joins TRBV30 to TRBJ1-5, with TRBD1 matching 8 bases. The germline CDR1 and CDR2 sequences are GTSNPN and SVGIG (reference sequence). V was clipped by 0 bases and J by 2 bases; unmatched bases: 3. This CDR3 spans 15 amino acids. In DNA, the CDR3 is TGTGCCTGGAGTGTACTGGACAGGGGCAATCAGCCCCAGCATTTT. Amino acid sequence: CAWSVLDRGNQPQHF.

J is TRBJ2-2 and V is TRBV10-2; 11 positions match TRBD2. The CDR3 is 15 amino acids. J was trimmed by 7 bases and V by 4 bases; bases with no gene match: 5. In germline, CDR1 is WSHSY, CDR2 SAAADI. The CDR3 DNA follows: TGCGCCAGCAGTGGTAGCGGGAGGGCCGGCGGGGAGCTGTTTTTT. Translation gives CASSGSGRAGGELFF.

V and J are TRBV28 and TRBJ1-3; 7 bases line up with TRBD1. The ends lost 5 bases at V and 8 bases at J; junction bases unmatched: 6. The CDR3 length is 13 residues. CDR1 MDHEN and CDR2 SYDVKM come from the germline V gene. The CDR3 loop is CASSGTALDTIYF. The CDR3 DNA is TGTGCCAGCAGTGGGACAGCACTGGACACCATATATTTT.

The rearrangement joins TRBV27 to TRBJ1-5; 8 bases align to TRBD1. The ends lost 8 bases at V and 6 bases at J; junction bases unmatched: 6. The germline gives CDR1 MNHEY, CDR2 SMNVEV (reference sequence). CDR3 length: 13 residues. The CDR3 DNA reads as TGTGCCAGCTCCGGGACAGGTTTTCAGCCCCAGCATTTT. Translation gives CASSGTGFQPQHF.

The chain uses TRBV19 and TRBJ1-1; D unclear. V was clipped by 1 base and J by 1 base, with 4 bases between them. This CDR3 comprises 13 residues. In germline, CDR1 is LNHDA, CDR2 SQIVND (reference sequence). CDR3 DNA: TGTGCCAGTAGTATAGCCCGGAACACTGAAGCTTTCTTT. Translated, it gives CASSIARNTEAFF.